This T cell receptor (beta chain) was captured in a study of identical twins. About this clonotype itself: The antigen remains undetermined.

CDR1 and CDR2 from the germline V gene are SEHNR and FQNEAQ (reference sequence). V shed 11 bases, J shed 8 bases, and the junction held 8 bases outside the gene matches. The CDR3 consists of 12 residues. Study results and limitations: Conclusions were based on cross-sectional statistical analysis, without following the same donors. Clonotypes of the beta chain that were abundant in cord blood carried fewer insertions (memory repertoires showed none). Less excess twin sharing appeared in beta out-of-frame sequences.

A universal primer binding site was introduced by template switching. The final cDNA contained unique molecular identifiers. Via MiXCR, TCRdb re-called the 5' RACE reads, giving one row per CDR3 protein. This table has 1.5 million to 2 million distinct CDR3 sequences, roughly 35% appearing once. This rearrangement joins TRBV7-9 to TRBJ1-2; 10 nucleotides line up with TRBD1. This clonotype was obtained from a newborn girl in good health. What was sequenced was cord blood. The CDR3 DNA follows: TGTGCCGGTAGACAGGGGGCTGGAGGCTACACCTTC. Translation gives CAGRQGAGGYTF. Filled out from reference TRBV7-9 and TRBJ1-2, the complete variable domain reads DTGVSQNPRHKITKRGQNVTFRCDPISEHNRLYWYRQTLGQGPEFLTYFQNEAQLEKSRLLSDRFSAERPKGSFSTLEIQRTEQGDSAMYLCAGRQGAGGYTFGSGTRLTVV.